This TCR beta chain was captured by sequencing in a study of T-cell reconstitution after alpha-beta-depleted transplantation in children. The CDR3 has 18 residues. CDR1 is SGHRS and CDR2 is YFSETQ in the germline V gene. The junction had 7 bases not matched to a gene; V was cut back by 3 bases and J by 1 base. Unique molecular identifiers were incorporated when the TCRbeta library was constructed. TCRdb re-analysed the PCR reads in MiXCR, keeping a single row per CDR3 protein. The sample lists about 500,000 distinct CDR3 sequences; about 33% were seen once. The source is a human donor who donated a stem cell graft to a child with aplastic anemia. The input for sequencing was PBMCs from the stem cell graft donor, taken from the stem cell graft. The chain joins TRBV5-1 to TRBJ2-3; the match to TRBD2 covers 14 bases. CDR3 in DNA: TGCGCCAGCAGCTGGATTTTGACTAGCGGGGGGGGCACAGATACGCAGTATTTT. This translates into CASSWILTSGGGTDTQYF.